This TCR beta chain was recorded in a study of cytomegalovirus exposure and HLA in healthy donors. Primers for the PCR totalled 60 Vbeta and 13 Jbeta. Libraries were prepared by immunoSEQ multiplex PCR; TCRdb keeps only in-frame clonotypes and omits some of them. The table lists about 170,000 clones, more than 60% of them singletons. Details on this clone: Its antigen is unidentified.

Germline CDR1 reads SQVTM; CDR2 reads ANQGSEA. The junction had 3 bases not matched to a gene; V was cut back by 6 bases and J by 5 bases. The CDR3 sequence is 12 residues long. Study results and limitations: TCR beta chain V- and J-gene trimming was linked, in a later analysis, to a missense variant in DCLRE1C. There were several of the most significant clusters that appeared linked to common viral pathogens in a later analysis. As a later analysis revealed, most CMV-associated TCR beta chains appeared HLA-restricted.

The chain carries TRBV29-1 and TRBJ2-7, with 11 bases lining up with TRBD2. What was sequenced was PBMCs. The sequence derives from a woman between 25 and 40 years old in good health and CMV-seropositive. The CDR3 is CSVTSGINEQYF. The CDR3 nucleotides are TGCAGCGTGACTAGCGGGATTAACGAGCAGTACTTC.